The T cell receptor beta chain under discussion was sequenced for a study of PD-L1 blockade in urothelial cancer. Study context: Patients began atezolizumab, 1,200 mg intravenously every 3 weeks, in about 2014. Blood analyses occurred 3 weeks (second dose) and 6 weeks post treatment start. Study-level findings and limits: Better survival was predicted by below-median pretreatment blood TCR clonality.

The method was immunoSEQ multiplex PCR; TCRdb's version includes in-frame clones alone and lacks a portion of them. The sample consists of 45,000 or so clones, about 91% of them appearing once. Worth noting for this clone: What it recognizes is unknown.

Patients yielded 1 to 8 samples each, pretreatment and on-treatment. The CDR3 consists of 15 residues. V lost 1 base to trimming and J lost 7 bases, with 14 bases between them. The germline gives CDR1 SGHRS, CDR2 YFSETQ. The chain has TRBV5-1 and TRBJ1-4, with D possibly TRBD1 on 5 matching bases. The starting material was PBMCs, obtained around atezolizumab (anti-PD-L1) treatment. The clonotype was recovered from a man older than 75 with urothelial cancer. For the CDR3, the DNA is TGCGCCAGCAGCTTGATTGCAGGGTTCAGTGAAAAACTGTTTTTT. Translated, it gives CASSLIAGFSEKLFF.